This T cell receptor (beta chain) was observed in a study of T cell clusters in autoimmune cytopenias. On the study more broadly: TRB sequencing had a median approximately 52,000 reads and about 2,500 distinct clonotypes per sample. Study outcomes and limitations: The T cell clusters came from computational analysis alone and lack functional validation. TRB repertoire shifts in secondary cytopenia and chronic lymphocytic leukemia mostly reflected lymphoma, not autoimmunity.

With regard to this clonotype: No antigen is known for it.

One tube held mixed TRB-A and TRB-B primer pools for touch-down PCR. TCRdb reanalyzed the multiplex PCR reads, giving one entry per CDR3 protein sequence and no DNA. The specimen's table records hundreds of distinct CDR3 sequences. Germline values: CDR1 MDHEN, CDR2 SYDVKM. The CDR3 covers 13 residues. TRB amplification used approximately 250 ng of peripheral blood genomic DNA. Sequencing used peripheral blood. The chain links TRBV28 to TRBJ1-1. The source of this sequence is a human donor with an autoimmune cytopenia or autoimmune hepatitis (not recorded which). The CDR3: CASSRSMNTEAFF.